This TCR beta chain was recorded in a study of identical twins. General study results and limits: The more abundant beta clonotypes in cord blood had fewer insertions, and memory repertoires did not show this. Invariant cells of the MAIT and iNKT types might have partly distorted the zero-insertion analyses.

This clonotype was seen a handful of times. Its antigen is still unknown. Each cDNA held unique molecular identifiers, and template switching gave it a universal primer site. TCRdb re-called the 5' RACE reads through MiXCR, storing one row per CDR3 protein. In the table there are 500,000 to 650,000 distinct CDR3 sequences, 7% to 7.5% of which are singletons. The sample was also reused in another study, on yellow fever vaccine responses in identical twins. From that paper: It has been reported that, in twins, the vaccine T cell response seemed partly convergent and partly personalized.

Sequences were obtained from PBMCs. The sequence came from a woman between 18 and 30 years old in good health.

The CDR3 bases are TGCGCCAGCAGCCCCGGACTGCTAGTCTACGAGCAGTACTTC. Protein product: CASSPGLLVYEQYF. This chain connects TRBV4-1 to TRBJ2-7, with D perhaps TRBD2 (5 bases). Between the trimmed V and J ends, which lost 4 bases and 3 bases, there was a span of 13 bases. Germline values: CDR1 MGHRA, CDR2 YSYEKL. The CDR3 spans 14 residues.